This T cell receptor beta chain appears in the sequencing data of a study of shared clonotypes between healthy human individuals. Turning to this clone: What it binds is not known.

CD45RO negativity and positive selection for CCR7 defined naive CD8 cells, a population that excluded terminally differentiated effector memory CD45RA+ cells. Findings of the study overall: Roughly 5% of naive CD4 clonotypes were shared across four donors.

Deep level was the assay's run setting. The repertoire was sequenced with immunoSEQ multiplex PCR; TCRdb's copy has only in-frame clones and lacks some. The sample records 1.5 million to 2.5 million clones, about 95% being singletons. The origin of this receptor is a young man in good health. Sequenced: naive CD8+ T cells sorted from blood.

The CDR3 DNA reads as TGTGCCAGCAGCTTAAACATCGACCAGCCCCAGCATTTT. Translating gives CASSLNIDQPQHF. The V call is TRBV7-9, the J call TRBJ1-5; D not resolved. V lost 2 bases, J lost 7 bases, and 9 bases lay in between. CDR1 is SEHNR, CDR2 FQNEAQ, per germline (reference sequence). This CDR3 spans 13 amino acids.